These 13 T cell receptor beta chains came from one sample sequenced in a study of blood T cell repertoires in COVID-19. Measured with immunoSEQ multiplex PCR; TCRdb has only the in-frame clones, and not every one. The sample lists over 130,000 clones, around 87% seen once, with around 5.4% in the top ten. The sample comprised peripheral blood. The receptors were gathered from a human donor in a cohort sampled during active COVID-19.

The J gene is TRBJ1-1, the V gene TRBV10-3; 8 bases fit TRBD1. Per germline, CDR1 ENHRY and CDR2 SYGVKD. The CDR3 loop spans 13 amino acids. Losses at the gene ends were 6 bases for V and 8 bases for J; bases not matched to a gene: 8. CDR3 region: CAIRIPGQEEAFF. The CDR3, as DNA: TGTGCCATCAGGATACCGGGACAGGAGGAAGCTTTCTTT.

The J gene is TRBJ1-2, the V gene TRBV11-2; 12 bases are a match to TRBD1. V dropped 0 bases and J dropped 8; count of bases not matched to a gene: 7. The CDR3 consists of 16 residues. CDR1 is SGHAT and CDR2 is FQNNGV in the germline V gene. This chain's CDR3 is CASSLETGQGARGYTF. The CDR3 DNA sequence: TGTGCCAGCAGCTTAGAGACGGGACAGGGGGCGCGGGGCTACACCTTC. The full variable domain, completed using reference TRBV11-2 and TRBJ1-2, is EAGVAQSPRYKIIEKRQSVAFWCNPISGHATLYWYQQILGQGPKLLIQFQNNGVVDDSQLPKDRFSAERLKGVDSTLKIQPAKLEDSAVYLCASSLETGQGARGYTFGSGTRLTVV.

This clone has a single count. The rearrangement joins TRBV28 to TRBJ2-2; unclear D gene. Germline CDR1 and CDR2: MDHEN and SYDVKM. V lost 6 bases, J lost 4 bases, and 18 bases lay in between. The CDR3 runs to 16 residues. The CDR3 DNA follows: TGTGCCAGCAGCGGCGACACTCTCGATAGCACCGGGGAGCTGTTTTTT. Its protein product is CASSGDTLDSTGELFF.

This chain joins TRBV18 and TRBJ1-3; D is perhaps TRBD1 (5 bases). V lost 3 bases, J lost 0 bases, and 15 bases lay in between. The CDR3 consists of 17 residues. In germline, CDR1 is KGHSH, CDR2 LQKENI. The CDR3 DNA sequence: TGTGCCAGCTCACCCGATGGACACCGGAGCTCTGGAAACACCATATATTTT. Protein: CASSPDGHRSSGNTIYF.

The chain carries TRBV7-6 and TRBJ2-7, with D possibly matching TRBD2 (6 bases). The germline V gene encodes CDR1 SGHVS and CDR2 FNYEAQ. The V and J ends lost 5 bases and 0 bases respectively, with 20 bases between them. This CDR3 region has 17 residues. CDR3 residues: CASSLSRGLVSSYEQYF. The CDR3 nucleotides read TGTGCCAGCAGCCTCTCCCGGGGGTTAGTCAGCTCCTACGAGCAGTACTTC.

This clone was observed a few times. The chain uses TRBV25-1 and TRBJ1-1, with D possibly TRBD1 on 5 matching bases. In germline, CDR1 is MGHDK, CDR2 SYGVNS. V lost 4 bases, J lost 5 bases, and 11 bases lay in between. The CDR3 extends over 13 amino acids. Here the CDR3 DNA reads TGTGCCAGCAGTGGGCCGGGGGGGACTGAAGCTTTCTTT. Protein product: CASSGPGGTEAFF.

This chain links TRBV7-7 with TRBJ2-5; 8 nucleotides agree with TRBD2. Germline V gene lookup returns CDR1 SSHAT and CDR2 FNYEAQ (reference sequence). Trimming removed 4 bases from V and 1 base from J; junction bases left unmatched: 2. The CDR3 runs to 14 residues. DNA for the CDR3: TGTGCCAGCAGCTCTACTAGCGGCCAAGAGACCCAGTACTTC. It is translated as CASSSTSGQETQYF.

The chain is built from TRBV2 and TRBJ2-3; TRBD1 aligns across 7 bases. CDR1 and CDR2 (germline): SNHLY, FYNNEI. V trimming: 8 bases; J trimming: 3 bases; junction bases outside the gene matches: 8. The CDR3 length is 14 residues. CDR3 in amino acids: CASLRQGRTDTQYF. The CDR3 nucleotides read TGTGCCAGCCTGAGACAGGGAAGGACAGATACGCAGTATTTT.

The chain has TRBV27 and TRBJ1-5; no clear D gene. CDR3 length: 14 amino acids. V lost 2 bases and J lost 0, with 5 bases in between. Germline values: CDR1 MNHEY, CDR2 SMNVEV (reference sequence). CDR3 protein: CASSLRGSNQPQHF. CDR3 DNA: TGTGCCAGCAGTTTACGGGGTAGCAATCAGCCCCAGCATTTT.

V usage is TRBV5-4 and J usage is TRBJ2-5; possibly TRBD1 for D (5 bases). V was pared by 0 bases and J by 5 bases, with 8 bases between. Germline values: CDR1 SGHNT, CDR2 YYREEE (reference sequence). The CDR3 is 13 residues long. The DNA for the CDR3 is TGTGCCAGCAGCTTGGACAGGCGGGAGACCCAGTACTTC. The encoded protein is CASSLDRRETQYF.

The chain's CDR3 is CASSRQHYEQYF. Written as DNA, the CDR3 is TGTGCCAGCAGTCGACAACACTACGAGCAGTACTTC. V is TRBV3-1 (or the pseudogene TRBV3-2) and J is TRBJ2-7; D uncertain. There are 12 residues in the CDR3. Germline V gene data show CDR1 as LGHDT and CDR2 as YNNKEL (reference sequence). Deletions cut 6 bases from V and 3 bases from J, with 9 bases between.

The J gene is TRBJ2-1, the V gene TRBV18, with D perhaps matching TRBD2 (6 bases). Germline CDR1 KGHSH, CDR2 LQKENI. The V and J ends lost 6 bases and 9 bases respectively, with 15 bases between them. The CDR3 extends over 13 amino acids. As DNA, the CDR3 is TGTGCCAGCTCGCGTGGCCAGGGAGGTGAGCAGTTCTTC. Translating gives CASSRGQGGEQFF.

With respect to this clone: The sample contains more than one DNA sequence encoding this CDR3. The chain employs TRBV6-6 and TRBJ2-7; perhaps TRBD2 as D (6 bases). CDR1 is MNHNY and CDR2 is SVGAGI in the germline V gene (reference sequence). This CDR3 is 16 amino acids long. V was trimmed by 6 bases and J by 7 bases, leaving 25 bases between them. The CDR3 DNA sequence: TGTGCCAGCAGCTACGTCCGGGACTCCCTCATAAGAGAGCAGTACTTC. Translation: CASSYVRDSLIREQYF.